What follows are 10 T cell receptor beta chains derived from one specimen sequenced in a study of T cells after yellow fever vaccination. In TCRdb, the 5' RACE reads were re-called with MiXCR into one record per CDR3 protein. The sample carries more than 120,000 distinct CDR3 sequences, about 7.7% recorded once. The material was CD4+ T cells sorted from PBMCs, obtained 5 days after the yellow fever booster vaccination. The receptors come from a young man who received the YFV17D yellow fever vaccine.

In this sample, this clonotype turned up many times. The J gene is TRBJ1-2, the V gene TRBV5-4; 7 nucleotides align to TRBD1. Germline loops: CDR1 SGHNT, CDR2 YYREEE (reference sequence). V shed 4 bases and J 1 base; nucleotides not matched to a gene: 4. This CDR3 region has 14 residues. CDR3 loop: CASSPRQGNYGYTF. The CDR3, as DNA: TGTGCCAGCAGCCCCAGACAGGGTAACTATGGCTACACCTTC.

This chain joins TRBV14 and TRBJ1-6; no reliable D call. Trimming removed 0 bases from V and 0 bases from J, with 15 bases in between. Per germline, CDR1 SGHDN and CDR2 FVKESK. There are 19 residues in the CDR3. The CDR3 loop is CASSQDPPHPSSYNSPLHF. The CDR3 DNA follows: TGTGCCAGCAGCCAAGATCCCCCTCACCCGAGCTCCTATAATTCACCCCTCCACTTT. The full variable domain, with the rest looked up from reference TRBV14 and TRBJ1-6, is EAGVTQFPSHSVIEKGQTVTLRCDPISGHDNLYWYRRVMGKEIKFLLHFVKESKQDESGMPNNRFLAERTGGTYSTLKVQPAELEDSGVYFCASSQDPPHPSSYNSPLHFGNGTRLTVT.

V usage is TRBV24-1 and J usage is TRBJ2-2; D ambiguous. The CDR3 is 13 residues long. Per germline, CDR1 KGHDR and CDR2 SFDVKD. V lost 3 bases and J 3 bases, leaving 4 bases between the germline ends. For the CDR3, the DNA is TGTGCCACCAGTGATGAATACACCGGGGAGCTGTTTTTT. Protein: CATSDEYTGELFF.

This clonotype was counted many times. This chain uses TRBV12-3 or TRBV12-4 with TRBJ1-2; 10 nucleotides agree with TRBD1. The CDR3 consists of 13 residues. Trimming cost V 4 bases and J 7 bases; bases outside gene matches: 3. The CDR3 sequence: CASSSGTGVGYTF. The CDR3 DNA is TGTGCCAGCAGTTCCGGGACAGGGGTTGGCTACACCTTC.

As regards this clonotype: The junction differs from germline at one of its ends, possibly a read error. This chain uses TRBV5-1 with TRBJ2-7, with 9 bases identical to TRBD2. The CDR3 consists of 17 residues. Looked up from germline, CDR1 is SGHRS and CDR2 is YFSETQ. The CDR3 is CASCLNRAGGDSYEQYF. The CDR3 nucleotides read TGCGCCAGCTGCTTGAATCGAGCGGGAGGCGACTCCTACGAGCAGTACTTC.

This clonotype was counted at least ten times. The rearrangement joins TRBV20-1 to TRBJ2-3; perhaps TRBD2 as D (6 bases). From germline, CDR1 is DFQATT and CDR2 SNEGSKA (reference sequence). This CDR3 region has 14 residues. V was pared by 6 bases and J by 2 bases, with 15 bases between. The DNA for the CDR3 is TGCAGTGCCCGGGCGGCGGGAAACACAGATACGCAGTATTTT. It codes for CSARAAGNTDTQYF.

In this sample, this clonotype turned up many times. The chain has TRBV10-3 and TRBJ1-1; a weak D match, TRBD1 (5 bases). The CDR3 extends over 14 amino acids. Germline loops: CDR1 ENHRY, CDR2 SYGVKD. The V and J ends lost 2 bases and 3 bases respectively, with 10 bases between them. CDR3 sequence reads: CAISEGLGDTEAFF. The CDR3 DNA is TGTGCCATCAGTGAGGGCTTGGGGGACACTGAAGCTTTCTTT.

This rearrangement joins TRBV20-1 to TRBJ2-3; either TRBD1 or TRBD2 may supply D (6 bases each). CDR1 is DFQATT, CDR2 SNEGSKA, per germline (reference sequence). Trimming left V 0 bases short and J 0 bases short, with 16 bases between. The CDR3 consists of 17 residues. DNA of the CDR3: TGCAGTGCTAGAGATCTCGGGGGCAACCCTAGCACAGATACGCAGTATTTT. Amino acid sequence: CSARDLGGNPSTDTQYF.

This clonotype appeared many times. V is TRBV7-2 and J is TRBJ2-7; 14 nucleotides agree with TRBD2. CDR3 length: 13 residues. CDR1 and CDR2 (germline): SGHTA, FQGNSA. Trimming removed 6 bases from V and 9 bases from J; junction bases left unmatched: 4. In nucleotides, the CDR3 is TGTGCCAGCAGGGGACTAGCGGGAGCAGGGCAGTACTTC. It specifies CASRGLAGAGQYF.

This clonotype occurred many times. The chain carries TRBV5-1 and TRBJ2-5; 7 bases match TRBD1. The CDR3 runs 14 residues. Germline V gene sequence: CDR1 SGHRS, CDR2 YFSETQ. The ends lost 3 bases at V and 1 base at J; junction bases unmatched: 3. Here the CDR3 DNA reads TGCGCCAGCAGCTCGGGACAGCCCCAAGAGACCCAGTACTTC. Encoded protein: CASSSGQPQETQYF.